This TCR beta chain was recovered during a study of CD8 T cells in ankylosing spondylitis. With molecular barcodes, quantitative 5'-RACE was used to make the TCR beta libraries. TCRdb processed the 5' RACE reads anew with MiXCR; each CDR3 protein has one entry. The sample consists of 250,000 to 400,000 distinct CDR3 sequences, 9.5% to 13% of them appearing once. Overall study findings and caveats: Previous work reported some of these motif variants in the synovial fluid and blood of reactive arthritis. A TCR beta motif of 7 to 9 highly homologous variants seemed to mark ankylosing spondylitis blood.

This clonotype was counted ten times or more. Its antigen is undetermined. The CDR3 contains 13 residues. Trimming took off 0 bases at V and 8 bases at J, with 10 bases between the two ends. CDR1 is DFQATT, CDR2 SNEGSKA, per germline (reference sequence). This chain connects TRBV20-1 to TRBJ2-2, with a possible D match to TRBD2 (5 bases). The source is a female donor with ankylosing spondylitis or in good health (not recorded which). Sequencing used blood, either unsorted or a sorted T cell fraction (not recorded which). CDR3 loop: CSAREAWEGELFF. The CDR3 DNA follows: TGCAGTGCTAGAGAGGCCTGGGAGGGGGAGCTGTTTTTT.